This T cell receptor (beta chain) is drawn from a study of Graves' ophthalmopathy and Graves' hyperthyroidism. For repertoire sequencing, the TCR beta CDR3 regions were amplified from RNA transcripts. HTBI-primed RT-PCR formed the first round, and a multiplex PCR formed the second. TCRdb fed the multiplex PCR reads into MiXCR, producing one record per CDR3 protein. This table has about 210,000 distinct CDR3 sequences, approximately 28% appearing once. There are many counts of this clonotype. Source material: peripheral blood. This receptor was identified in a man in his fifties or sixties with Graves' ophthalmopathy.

The CDR3 nucleotides are TGCAGCGTGGGACAGTCCAGCGAGCAGTACTTC. Translating gives CSVGQSSEQYF. V usage is TRBV29-1 and J usage is TRBJ2-7; 7 positions match TRBD1. Germline V lookup: CDR1 SQVTM, CDR2 ANQGSEA. The CDR3 spans 11 residues. Germline trimming cut 6 bases from V and 6 bases from J; bases unmatched to any gene: 5.